This entry lists 4 T cell receptor beta chains sequenced from one sample in a study of PD-1 blockade in classical Hodgkin lymphoma. Specified time point: cycle 4 day 1 (C4D1), after less than 7 weeks of nivolumab. Every single patient, without exception, relapsed after autologous stem cell transplantation, and brentuximab vedotin exposure varied. Assay used: immunoSEQ multiplex PCR; TCRdb lists only in-frame clones, some missing. The data hold around 57,000 clones, with about 89% observed a single time. This sample comprised peripheral blood mononuclear cells (PBMCs), obtained before the fourth cycle of nivolumab. The receptor source for this set is a human donor with classical Hodgkin lymphoma.

The V and J genes are TRBV2 and TRBJ2-2; TRBD1 matches at 11 bases. Trimming at V came to 5 bases and at J to 6 bases, leaving 11 bases not matched to a gene. The germline CDR1 and CDR2 sequences are SNHLY and FYNNEI. The CDR3 is 17 residues long. CDR3: CASSTGTGGYVAGELFF. The CDR3 DNA sequence: TGTGCCAGCAGTACCGGGACAGGGGGTTATGTAGCCGGGGAGCTGTTTTTT.

This clone was recorded a few times. The chain is built from TRBV7-6 and TRBJ1-1, with D possibly TRBD1 on 6 matching bases. CDR3 length: 15 residues. V shed 7 bases and J shed 0 bases, with 15 bases lying between them. CDR1 and CDR2 from the germline V gene are SGHVS and FNYEAQ. CDR3 DNA: TGTGCCAGCAAAGACCGGGACACCATGAACACTGAAGCTTTCTTT. Protein sequence: CASKDRDTMNTEAFF.

J is TRBJ2-7 and V is TRBV28; 8 bases are shared with TRBD1. The CDR3 is made up of 19 amino acids. Germline V lookup: CDR1 MDHEN, CDR2 SYDVKM. V shed 3 bases, J shed 3 bases, and the junction held 19 bases outside the gene matches. The CDR3 here is CASSFPTNHGTGLNYEQYF. The CDR3 DNA follows: TGTGCCAGCAGTTTCCCGACCAACCATGGGACAGGCTTGAACTACGAGCAGTACTTC.

This chain links TRBV5-6 with TRBJ1-3, with 7 nucleotides matching TRBD1. The V gene end was trimmed by 3 bases and the J gene end by 2 bases; junction bases not matched to a gene: 2. Germline V lookup: CDR1 SGHDT, CDR2 YYEEEE. This CDR3 has 14 amino acids. The CDR3 DNA reads TGTGCCAGCAGCTCGACAGGGACTGGAAACACCATATATTTT. It yields the protein CASSSTGTGNTIYF. Drawing the rest from reference TRBV5-6 and TRBJ1-3, the complete variable domain is DAGVTQSPTHLIKTRGQQVTLRCSPKSGHDTVSWYQQALGQGPQFIFQYYEEEERQRGNFPDRFSGHQFPNYSSELNVNALLLGDSALYLCASSSTGTGNTIYFGEGSWLTVV.